The 21 T cell receptor beta chains below were found in one sample sequenced in a study of identical twins. MiXCR, applied by TCRdb to the 5' RACE reads, yields one record per CDR3 protein. Found here are 450,000 or so distinct CDR3 sequences, roughly an eighth of them singletons; the top ten hold more than 0.8%. This sample also belongs to another study, concerning yellow fever vaccine responses in identical twins.

Source material: CD4+ T cells sorted from blood. These receptors originate from a woman aged 18-29 years in good health.

This clonotype has ten or more counts. The rearrangement joins TRBV7-2 to TRBJ2-3, with 7 bases aligning to TRBD2. Germline trimming cut 0 bases from V and 0 bases from J; bases unmatched to any gene: 6. The CDR3 runs to 17 residues. CDR1 is SGHTA, CDR2 FQGNSA, per germline. The CDR3: CASSLARGTTSTDTQYF. The DNA of the CDR3 is TGTGCCAGCAGCTTAGCGCGTGGGACTACTAGCACAGATACGCAGTATTTT. The full variable domain, rest sourced from reference TRBV7-2 and TRBJ2-3, is GAGVSQSPSNKVTEKGKDVELRCDPISGHTALYWYRQSLGQGLEFLIYFQGNSAPDKSGLPSDRFSAERTGGSVSTLTIQRTQQEDSAVYLCASSLARGTTSTDTQYFGPGTRLTVL.

V and J are TRBV6-1 and TRBJ2-7; TRBD2 agrees at 9 bases. V shed 5 bases, J shed 6 bases, and the junction held 2 bases outside the gene matches. Germline CDR1 is MNHNS and CDR2 is SASEGT. This CDR3 has 12 amino acids. CDR3 loop: CASSNSGGEQYF. DNA for the CDR3: TGTGCCAGCAGTAATAGCGGGGGCGAGCAGTACTTC.

This clonotype has just a few counts. The chain carries TRBV28 and TRBJ2-4; weak D call: TRBD2 (5 bases). This CDR3 has 16 amino acids. The V gene's germline CDR1 is MDHEN and CDR2 SYDVKM. V was cut by 2 bases and J by 5 bases, with 16 bases left in between. The CDR3 loop is CASSLIRDVGENIQYF. The CDR3 DNA reads as TGTGCCAGCAGTTTAATCCGGGATGTGGGCGAAAACATTCAGTACTTC.

The chain couples TRBV6-2 or TRBV6-3 to TRBJ2-1; no firm D call. CDR1 and CDR2 from the germline V gene are MNHEY and SVGEGT. V was cut by 6 bases and J by 1 base, with 13 bases left in between. The CDR3 sequence is 15 residues long. The CDR3 region is CASSPNGPSYNEQFF. The CDR3 DNA reads as TGTGCCAGCAGCCCGAACGGACCTTCCTACAATGAGCAGTTCTTC.

This clonotype was counted a few times. Written as DNA, the CDR3 is TGTGCCAGCAGCTTATACGTCAGGGACAAAACGGAGATAACCACAGATACGCAGTATTTT. Amino acids: CASSLYVRDKTEITTDTQYF. The J gene is TRBJ2-3, the V gene TRBV7-3; tentatively, D is TRBD1 (6 bases). Looked up from germline, CDR1 is SGHTA and CDR2 is FQGTGA. V shed 2 bases and J shed 2 bases, with 26 bases lying between them. The CDR3 consists of 20 residues.

This clonotype was found many times. This chain connects TRBV12-3 or TRBV12-4 to TRBJ2-1; 8 bases align to TRBD2. V trimming: 3 bases; J trimming: 7 bases; junction bases outside the gene matches: 2. The CDR3 totals 13 residues. The CDR3: CASSFTSGNEQFF. The CDR3 nucleotides are TGTGCCAGCAGTTTTACTAGCGGTAATGAGCAGTTCTTC.

This clonotype showed up many times. The chain carries TRBV5-6 and TRBJ2-7, with TRBD1 matching over 9 bases. With V trimmed by 3 bases and J by 8 bases, 12 bases remained unmatched. This CDR3 has 15 amino acids. Germline loops: CDR1 SGHDT, CDR2 YYEEEE. CDR3 in amino acids: CASSSGTGSRWKQYF. In DNA form, the CDR3 reads TGTGCCAGCAGCTCGGGGACAGGGTCTCGATGGAAGCAGTACTTC.

This clonotype was detected only a few times. The V gene is TRBV6-5, the J gene TRBJ2-2; 10 bases align to TRBD1. The trim removed 0 bases at V and 5 bases at J, leaving 9 bases unmatched. The CDR3 totals 18 residues. Per germline, CDR1 MNHEY and CDR2 SVGAGI. CDR3 DNA sequence: TGTGCCAGCAGTTACTCGAAACCGGGACAGGGGTGGACCGGGGAGCTGTTTTTT. Residues: CASSYSKPGQGWTGELFF.

This clonotype was detected a few times. V and J are TRBV6-5 and TRBJ2-5; the D call may be TRBD1 or TRBD2 (5 bases each). The CDR3 is made up of 15 amino acids. V was pared by 0 bases and J by 3 bases, with 11 bases between. Per germline, CDR1 MNHEY and CDR2 SVGAGI. As DNA, the CDR3 is TGTGCCAGCAGTTACTCGTGGGGGTTGAAAGAGACCCAGTACTTC. As protein: CASSYSWGLKETQYF.

This clonotype was seen at least ten times. The gene calls are TRBV3-1 and TRBJ1-2; no definite D call. The CDR3 is made up of 12 amino acids. V was trimmed by 0 bases and J by 8 bases, leaving 7 bases between them. Germline V gene sequence: CDR1 LGHDT, CDR2 YNNKEL (reference sequence). The CDR3 DNA reads as TGTGCCAGCAGCCAAGAGTCCCCCGGCTACACCTTC. This sequence encodes CASSQESPGYTF.

There are many counts of this clonotype. V usage is TRBV10-3 and J usage is TRBJ2-6; 7 nucleotides line up with TRBD1. With 4 bases clipped from V and 0 bases from J, the junction kept 3 bases outside the gene matches. The germline gives CDR1 ENHRY, CDR2 SYGVKD. The CDR3 sequence is 16 residues long. CDR3 DNA sequence: TGTGCCATCAGTGGGGGACAGAGCTCTGGGGCCAACGTCCTGACTTTC. Translated, it gives CAISGGQSSGANVLTF.

There are a few counts of this clonotype. This rearrangement joins TRBV10-3 to TRBJ1-6; the D gene is possibly TRBD1 (6 bases). The CDR3 consists of 14 residues. Germline CDR1 ENHRY, CDR2 SYGVKD. The V end lost 10 bases, the J end lost 7 bases, and 17 bases lay between the germline ends. DNA of the CDR3: TGTGCCACCACGGACAGCTTAGGGAATTCACCCCTCCACTTT. This sequence encodes CATTDSLGNSPLHF.

CDR3 sequence reads: CASSRTSDNEQFF. The DNA for the CDR3 is TGTGCCAGCTCGCGGACTAGCGACAATGAGCAGTTCTTC. This chain joins TRBV18 and TRBJ2-1; 9 nucleotides agree with TRBD2. CDR3 length equals 13 residues. Germline V gene data show CDR1 as KGHSH and CDR2 as LQKENI. The V and J ends lost 6 bases and 5 bases, in that order; junction bases with no gene match: 2.

The rearrangement uses TRBV27 and TRBJ2-7, with no clear D. Germline V gene sequence: CDR1 MNHEY, CDR2 SMNVEV (reference sequence). There are 12 residues in the CDR3. V lost 2 bases, J lost 6 bases, and 8 bases lay in between. This CDR3 is CASSLAHCEQYF. CDR3 nucleotides: TGTGCCAGCAGTTTAGCCCACTGCGAGCAGTACTTC.

This clonotype occurred a few times. The CDR3 coding sequence is TGTGCCAGCAGTTACTCGGACCGCCTGGGCTACGAGCAGTACTTC. Amino acid sequence: CASSYSDRLGYEQYF. V usage is TRBV6-5 and J usage is TRBJ2-7, with D unclear. CDR3 length equals 15 residues. CDR1 MNHEY and CDR2 SVGAGI come from the germline V gene. V lost 0 bases and J 3 bases, leaving 12 bases between the germline ends.

This sequence joins TRBV29-1 and TRBJ2-3, with D hard to call. V dropped 6 bases and J dropped 6 bases, with 10 bases sitting between them. The germline CDR1 and CDR2 sequences are SQVTM and ANQGSEA. The CDR3 is made up of 11 amino acids. CDR3 region: CSVALSDTQYF. The CDR3 DNA reads TGCAGCGTGGCCCTTAGCGATACGCAGTATTTT.

This clonotype was counted between two and nine times. This chain uses TRBV6-2 or TRBV6-3 with TRBJ2-3; possibly TRBD2 for D (6 bases). The V end lost 0 bases, the J end lost 4 bases, and 20 bases lay between the germline ends. This CDR3 region has 18 residues. Germline V gene lookup returns CDR1 MNHEY and CDR2 SVGEGT. The CDR3 here is CASSYSILRAGMSDTQYF. In DNA, the CDR3 is TGTGCCAGCAGTTACTCGATTTTACGGGCGGGAATGTCAGATACGCAGTATTTT.

The rearrangement joins TRBV7-6 to TRBJ2-1; 11 bases map to TRBD2. The germline V gene has CDR1 SGHVS and CDR2 FNYEAQ. Trimming at V came to 3 bases and at J to 7 bases, leaving 8 bases not matched to a gene. This CDR3 contains 16 residues. The CDR3 DNA reads as TGTGCCAGCAGCTTGATTAGCGGGGGGGCCGGAAATGAGCAGTTCTTC. Protein: CASSLISGGAGNEQFF.

The chain combines TRBV10-2 with TRBJ2-7; D call uncertain. Deletions cut 3 bases from V and 2 bases from J, with 8 bases between. This CDR3 is built from 13 residues. CDR1 is WSHSY and CDR2 is SAAADI in the germline V gene. The DNA for the CDR3 is TGCGCCAGCAGTGACGAGGAGACCTACGAGCAGTACTTC. Translated, it gives CASSDEETYEQYF.

The chain uses TRBV10-3 and TRBJ2-6; D possibly corresponds to TRBD1 (5 bases). The V end was cut by 0 bases, the J end by 4 bases, with 10 bases between. CDR1 is ENHRY, CDR2 SYGVKD, per germline. The CDR3 spans 16 residues. The CDR3 loop is CAISESRQFGANVLTF. CDR3 DNA sequence: TGTGCCATCAGTGAGTCGAGACAGTTCGGGGCCAACGTCCTGACTTTC.

This clonotype was counted ten times or more. The chain joins TRBV29-1 to TRBJ2-1; TRBD2 matches at 14 bases. This CDR3 spans 15 amino acids. Germline V gives CDR1 SQVTM, CDR2 ANQGSEA. V dropped 4 bases and J dropped 1; count of bases not matched to a gene: 0. CDR3 protein: CSVGLAGGSYNEQFF. The CDR3 coding sequence is TGCAGCGTTGGACTAGCGGGAGGGTCCTACAATGAGCAGTTCTTC.